Listed here is a single T cell receptor (beta chain). This entry belongs to a study of blood T cell repertoires in COVID-19. With V trimmed by 1 base and J by 7 bases, 4 bases remained unmatched. Germline CDR1 is SGHRS and CDR2 is YFSETQ. The CDR3 loop spans 14 amino acids. Only in-frame clones appear in the TCRdb table, and some are missing; sequencing was by immunoSEQ multiplex PCR. Among 250,000 to 300,000 clones, 86% were seen once, and the ten largest hold approximately 4%. The chain has TRBV5-1 and TRBJ1-5; 8 nucleotides align to TRBD1. The sequencing input was peripheral blood. The TCR was taken from a man aged 18 to 30 with active or convalescent COVID-19. CDR3 residues: CASSLTGGYQPQHF. In DNA, the CDR3 is TGCGCCAGCAGCTTGACAGGGGGGTACCAGCCCCAGCATTTT.